What follows are 23 T cell receptor beta chains derived from one specimen sequenced in a study of blood T cells in healthy people across ages (dated by TCRdb to between 2014 and 2017). The library was produced with 5' RACE. The listed sequencing device is Illumina HiSeq 2500. A second PCR of about 6 to 11 cycles was performed with a sample-barcoded 5' primer and a J-beta primer mix. The public reads were reprocessed in TCRdb via fastp at Q25 and MiXCR, keeping in-frame beta chains. Each entry merges the rows of one CDR3 protein and shows their most common DNA and genes. Here the sample has approximately 900,000 distinct CDR3 sequences; 25% to 35% occur a single time. The top ten hold about a tenth of the sample. The same sample was also used in a study of T cells of mothers and their children.

The sample was blood. Receptors originate from a woman aged 40 to 50 in good health.

This clonotype has more than one count but fewer than ten. Here the CDR3 reads CASSLEGGYNEQYF. CDR3 bases: TGTGCCAGCAGCTTGGAAGGCGGGTACAATGAGCAGTACTTC. V and J are TRBV5-6 and TRBJ2-4; D is possibly TRBD2 (5 bases). Looked up from germline, CDR1 is SGHDT and CDR2 is YYEEEE. V dropped 0 bases and J dropped 13 bases, with 17 bases sitting between them. CDR3 length: 14 residues.

The chain carries TRBV5-1 and TRBJ2-5, with a tentative D call TRBD1 (5 bases). CDR1 and CDR2 from the germline V gene are SGHRS and YFSETQ. V was clipped by 2 bases and J by 13 bases, with 18 bases between them. This CDR3 is 13 amino acids long. CDR3 in amino acids: CASSFNQGNERYF. The DNA for the CDR3 is TGCGCCAGCAGCTTCAACCAGGGCAATGAGCGGTACTTC.

This clonotype occurred a few times. The chain couples TRBV6-5 to TRBJ1-5, with D tentatively TRBD1 (5 bases). V dropped 5 bases and J dropped 6 bases, with 11 bases sitting between them. Germline V gene sequence: CDR1 MNHEY, CDR2 SVGAGI. This CDR3 has 13 amino acids. CDR3 nucleotide sequence: TGTGCCAGCAGTATCAGGGTTCGTCAGCCCCAGCATTTT. Its protein product is CASSIRVRQPQHF.

This clonotype was observed a few times. The V and J genes are TRBV20-1 and TRBJ2-7; D gene unclear. CDR3 length: 10 residues. Trimming removed 1 base from V and 6 bases from J, with 4 bases in between. Germline CDR1 is DFQATT and CDR2 is SNEGSKA (reference sequence). CDR3 in DNA: TGCAGTGCTAGAGCGGCCGAGCAGTACTTC. This translates into CSARAAEQYF.

The genes are TRBV5-1 and TRBJ1-4; D perhaps matches TRBD1 (5 bases). There are 16 residues in the CDR3. The V gene's germline CDR1 is SGHRS and CDR2 YFSETQ. The V and J ends lost 4 bases and 0 bases respectively, with 13 bases between them. Here the CDR3 reads CASSLSRGATNEKLFF. Here the CDR3 DNA reads TGCGCCAGCAGCCTCAGCCGGGGGGCAACTAATGAAAAACTGTTTTTT.

This clonotype appeared a few times. The chain links TRBV4-2 to TRBJ1-2; 7 positions match TRBD1. J gave up 6 bases and V 4 bases, and 11 bases lay outside the gene matches. The CDR3 loop spans 15 amino acids. Germline loops: CDR1 LGHNA, CDR2 YNFKEQ. For the CDR3, the DNA is TGTGCCAGCAGCCCTAGCACAGGGGAGGAGGATGGCTACACCTTC. Amino acids: CASSPSTGEEDGYTF.

This clonotype came up a few times. Sequence at one end of the junction differs from germline and may be a read error. J is TRBJ2-5 and V is TRBV3-1; D is uncertain. Germline V gene data show CDR1 as LGHDT and CDR2 as YNNKEL (reference sequence). The CDR3 extends over 14 amino acids. The CDR3 coding sequence is TGTGCCAGCAGCCAAGTAGGGATCCAAGAGGCCCAGTACTTC. Translated, it gives CASSQVGIQEAQYF.

In this sample, this clonotype turned up many times. This rearrangement joins TRBV7-9 to TRBJ1-2, with unresolved D. Trimming took off 1 base at V and 6 bases at J, with 15 bases between the two ends. This CDR3 contains 15 residues. Germline CDR1 reads SEHNR; CDR2 reads FQNEAQ (reference sequence). The CDR3 DNA is TGTGCCAGCAGCTTAGTTGGCCTCAACGGAGATGGCTACACCTTC. Encoded protein: CASSLVGLNGDGYTF.

This chain links TRBV27 with TRBJ1-2; 8 bases line up with TRBD1. The CDR3 has 19 amino acids. Trimming took 8 bases from V and 0 from J; bases not matched to a gene: 20. Germline V gene lookup returns CDR1 MNHEY and CDR2 SMNVEV (reference sequence). Here the CDR3 reads CASREPLTGATDANYGYTF. The CDR3 nucleotides read TGTGCCAGCCGCGAACCCTTGACAGGGGCAACCGACGCTAACTATGGCTACACCTTC.

This chain joins TRBV7-2 and TRBJ1-1; D is undetermined. Looked up from germline, CDR1 is SGHTA and CDR2 is FQGNSA. The CDR3 has 14 residues. The V and J ends lost 3 bases and 1 base respectively, with 9 bases between them. CDR3 sequence: CASSFVTRNTEAFF. Here the CDR3 DNA reads TGTGCCAGCAGCTTCGTAACGCGGAACACTGAAGCTTTCTTT. Filled out from reference TRBV7-2 and TRBJ1-1, the complete variable domain reads GAGVSQSPSNKVTEKGKDVELRCDPISGHTALYWYRQSLGQGLEFLIYFQGNSAPDKSGLPSDRFSAERTGGSVSTLTIQRTQQEDSAVYLCASSFVTRNTEAFFGQGTRLTVV.

In the case of this clonotype: One end of the junction is discordant with germline, which a read error may explain. The J gene is TRBJ2-1, the V gene TRBV27, with D possibly called TRBD1 or TRBD2 (5 bases each). The CDR3 runs 17 residues. Germline CDR1 MNHEY, CDR2 SMNVEV (reference sequence). CDR3 protein: CAGSSDPGRSSYNEQFF. The CDR3 DNA is TGTGCCGGCAGTTCAGATCCGGGACGAAGCTCCTACAATGAGCAGTTCTTC.

Only a few counts were recorded for this clonotype. This sequence joins TRBV7-2 and TRBJ2-7; 8 positions match TRBD1. CDR3 length: 17 amino acids. The V gene's germline CDR1 is SGHTA and CDR2 FQGNSA. Unmatched junction bases numbered 13, after V lost 4 bases and J lost 2 bases. The CDR3: CASSSPGQATLTYEQYF. CDR3 coding DNA: TGTGCCAGCAGCTCCCCGGGACAGGCTACCCTAACCTACGAGCAGTACTTC.

Points on this clonotype: Just one base apart from a much larger clone, this may be a read error. J is TRBJ2-4 and V is TRBV10-3; D remains ambiguous. The CDR3 spans 11 residues. The germline CDR1 and CDR2 sequences are ENHRY and SYGVKD. The V end lost 4 bases, the J end lost 13 bases, and 11 bases lay between the germline ends. The chain's CDR3 is CAISAGNEQYF. The CDR3 coding sequence is TGTGCCATCAGTGCGGGCAATGAGCAGTACTTC.

This clonotype was seen repeatedly, ten times or more. The rearrangement joins TRBV5-6 to TRBJ1-2, with a weak D call TRBD1 (5 bases). Germline lookup yields CDR1 SGHDT and CDR2 YYEEEE. This CDR3 region has 12 residues. V gave up 4 bases and J gave up 8 bases, with 12 bases separating them. The chain's CDR3 is CASSPGASGYTF. DNA for the CDR3: TGTGCCAGCAGCCCCGGGGCGTCGGGCTACACCTTC. Full variable domain (outside the CDR3, taken from reference TRBV5-6 and TRBJ1-2): DAGVTQSPTHLIKTRGQQVTLRCSPKSGHDTVSWYQQALGQGPQFIFQYYEEEERQRGNFPDRFSGHQFPNYSSELNVNALLLGDSALYLCASSPGASGYTFGSGTRLTVV.

This clonotype was seen only a few times. The chain links TRBV20-1 to TRBJ1-5; D uncertain. CDR3 length: 14 amino acids. The V and J ends lost 3 bases and 2 bases respectively, with 11 bases between them. CDR1 is DFQATT and CDR2 is SNEGSKA in the germline V gene (reference sequence). CDR3 region: CSASEFGGNQPQHF. The CDR3 coding sequence is TGCAGTGCTAGTGAGTTCGGGGGCAATCAGCCCCAGCATTTT.

On this clonotype: A much bigger clone sits one base away, suggesting this may be a read error. The chain couples TRBV18 to TRBJ2-4; the match to TRBD1 covers 8 bases. TRBJ2-7 explains the end of the DNA better; the J call may be wrong. The CDR3 has 19 amino acids. Germline assignment: CDR1 KGHSH and CDR2 LQKENI. The CDR3 nucleotides read TGTGCCTGCTCACCCCTGATGAACGTCAATTTACAGGGGGGTTACGAGCAGTACTTC. Translation gives CACSPLMNVNLQGGYEQYF.

The chain is built from TRBV7-3 and TRBJ2-5, with 7 bases aligning to TRBD1. J lost 5 bases, V lost 4 bases, and 4 bases had no gene match. The CDR3 totals 13 residues. Germline CDR1 SGHTA, CDR2 FQGTGA. The CDR3 coding sequence is TGTGCCAGCAGCTGGGGGACAGCGGAGACCCAGTACTTC. This codes for CASSWGTAETQYF.

CDR3 nucleotides: TGTGCCAGCAGCTCCCGTCCAGGGGGCGCAGCCCCCCTCCACTTT. Translating gives CASSSRPGGAAPLHF. The V call is TRBV7-3, the J call TRBJ1-6; 8 positions agree with TRBD1. This CDR3 has 15 residues. Per germline, CDR1 SGHTA and CDR2 FQGTGA. The junction had 12 bases not matched to a gene; V was cut back by 4 bases and J by 13 bases.

Comment on this clonotype: A junction boundary mismatches the germline segment, possibly from a read error. V gene TRBV7-7 combines with J gene TRBJ2-2, with 7 bases identical to TRBD1. The CDR3 contains 14 residues. The germline gives CDR1 SSHAT, CDR2 FNYEAQ (reference sequence). The CDR3 loop is CASSKRTGTGELFF. The CDR3 bases are TGTGCTAGCAGCAAGCGGACAGGCACCGGGGAGCTGTTTTTT.

This rearrangement joins TRBV14 to TRBJ1-2; a possible D gene is TRBD1 (5 bases). This CDR3 comprises 15 residues. Germline CDR1 reads SGHDN; CDR2 reads FVKESK. The V gene lost 0 bases and the J gene lost 5 bases, with 13 bases spanning the gap. In nucleotides, the CDR3 is TGTGCCAGCAGCCAAGAGTGGGCAGGGAGATATGGCTACACCTTC. Residues: CASSQEWAGRYGYTF.

There are many counts of this clonotype. The CDR3 DNA reads as TGCGCCAGCAGCCAAGATCGTTCAGGTGGGGGGCACTATGGCTACACCTTC. Its protein is CASSQDRSGGGHYGYTF. The chain joins TRBV4-1 to TRBJ1-2; maybe TRBD1 (6 bases). The CDR3 has 17 amino acids. Germline V gene data show CDR1 as MGHRA and CDR2 as YSYEKL. The V gene lost 0 bases and the J gene lost 3 bases, with 17 bases spanning the gap.

A remark on this clonotype: A read error may explain this, as a much larger clone is one base away. This chain links TRBV7-9 with TRBJ2-7; D unresolved. This CDR3 has 14 residues. V lost 5 bases and J 0 bases, leaving 11 bases between the germline ends. Germline V gene lookup returns CDR1 SEHNR and CDR2 FQNEAQ (reference sequence). CDR3 region: CASSLTSYSYEQYF. CDR3 bases: TGTGCCAGCAGCCTGACCAGTTACTCCTACGAGCAGTACTTC. The full variable domain, its missing parts supplied by reference TRBV7-9 and TRBJ2-7, is DTGVSQNPRHKITKRGQNVTFRCDPISEHNRLYWYRQTLGQGPEFLTYFQNEAQLEKSRLLSDRFSAERPKGSFSTLEIQRTEQGDSAMYLCASSLTSYSYEQYFGPGTRLTVT.

This clonotype was picked up many times. The rearrangement uses TRBV5-1 and TRBJ2-5; 14 nucleotides align to TRBD2. V was clipped by 6 bases and J by 4 bases; unmatched bases: 11. CDR1 SGHRS and CDR2 YFSETQ come from the germline V gene. The CDR3 runs 17 residues. In DNA form, the CDR3 reads TGCGCCAGCAATCCAGGACTAGCGGGGGGCGTCGTAGAGACCCAGTACTTC. As protein: CASNPGLAGGVVETQYF.